The 8 T cell receptor beta chains reported below all come from one sample, sequenced in a study of low-dose radiotherapy and immunotherapy resistance in tumors. Indicated time point: after trial treatment. Stated treatment: LDRT plus nivolumab, ipilimumab, low-dose cyclophosphamide and aspirin (RACIN trial). With TRAV- and TRBV-specific primers, first-strand cDNA was made, covering the alpha and beta chains. Using a constant-region primer together with a V-primer adapter, TCRs were subjected to roughly 20 PCR cycles of amplification. TCRdb re-called the reads through MiXCR, storing one row per CDR3 protein. The data hold about 44,000 distinct CDR3 sequences, with less than 30% observed a single time. Sample: PBMCs, taken after low-dose radiotherapy plus immunotherapy. These receptors all come from a male donor with prostate cancer.

Ten or more counts support this clonotype. The gene calls are TRBV27 and TRBJ2-7, with 9 nucleotides matching TRBD2. Germline V gives CDR1 MNHEY, CDR2 SMNVEV (reference sequence). The CDR3 loop spans 20 amino acids. V was pared by 4 bases and J by 0 bases, with 19 bases of the junction left unmatched. The CDR3: CASSSRTGTSSLVGSYEQYF. DNA of the CDR3: TGTGCCAGCAGTTCCAGAACAGGGACTAGCTCACTTGTCGGCTCCTACGAGCAGTACTTC.

This clonotype was observed at least ten times. The chain carries TRBV5-1 and TRBJ2-2; D unresolved. Trimming removed 4 bases at V and 0 bases at J, with 7 bases between. Germline V lookup: CDR1 SGHRS, CDR2 YFSETQ. The CDR3 totals 14 residues. CDR3 coding DNA: TGCGCCAGCAGCCTACACCCGAACACCGGGGAGCTGTTTTTT. It yields the protein CASSLHPNTGELFF.

At least ten counts were recorded for this clonotype. Sequence at one end of the junction differs from germline and may be a read error. The V call is TRBV18, the J call TRBJ2-7; perhaps D is TRBD1 or TRBD2 (5 bases each). Germline V gene lookup returns CDR1 KGHSH and CDR2 LQKENI. The CDR3 is 12 residues long. In DNA, the CDR3 is TGCGCCAGCAGCCGGGACCGCTACGAGCAGTACTTC. Its translation: CASSRDRYEQYF.

This clonotype appeared many times. CDR3: CASSLGPPTGTGKHEQYF. CDR3 sequence (DNA): TGTGCCAGCAGCTTAGGCCCCCCCACCGGGACAGGGAAGCACGAGCAGTACTTC. The rearrangement uses TRBV7-2 and TRBJ2-7; the match to TRBD1 covers 9 bases. The trim removed 1 base at V and 5 bases at J, leaving 15 bases unmatched. Looked up from germline, CDR1 is SGHTA and CDR2 is FQGNSA. The CDR3 is made up of 18 amino acids.

Of note for this clonotype: A read error is likely here: a far larger clone is one base away. The V call is TRBV5-1, the J call TRBJ2-1; 7 bases line up with TRBD2. The trim removed 1 base at V and 10 bases at J, leaving 11 bases unmatched. CDR1 SGHRS and CDR2 YFSETQ come from the germline V gene. The CDR3 is 15 residues long. The CDR3 sequence is CASSLQAASGYEQFF. For the CDR3, the DNA is TGCGCCAGCAGCTTGCAGGCGGCTAGCGGCTACGAGCAGTTCTTC.

This clonotype counts as medium-sized. The chain links TRBV18 to TRBJ2-5; D is perhaps TRBD2 (5 bases). Germline values: CDR1 KGHSH, CDR2 LQKENI. The V end lost 2 bases, the J end lost 3 bases, and 19 bases lay between the germline ends. The CDR3 totals 17 residues. The CDR3 nucleotides are TGTGCCAGCTCACCAAGGACGGACTCCCAGTTCAAAGAGACCCAGTACTTC. Its translation is CASSPRTDSQFKETQYF.

This clonotype has a count of ten or more. This chain connects TRBV5-1 to TRBJ1-6; D uncertain. Germline assignment: CDR1 SGHRS and CDR2 YFSETQ. The CDR3 totals 14 residues. Trimming removed 0 bases at V and 0 bases at J, with 1 base between. Written as DNA, the CDR3 is TGCGCCAGCAGCTTGGCCTCCTATAATTCACCCCTCCACTTT. Protein product: CASSLASYNSPLHF.

This clonotype appeared many times. One end of the junction does not line up with germline, which may come from a read error. The rearrangement links TRBV20-1 to TRBJ1-1, with D uncertain. Germline V gives CDR1 DFQATT, CDR2 SNEGSKA (reference sequence). The CDR3 loop spans 10 amino acids. The CDR3 here is CSASRMGADF. For the CDR3, the DNA is TGCAGTGCCAGCCGCATGGGAGCTGACTTT.